Included here is one T cell receptor beta chain sequence, with context. The antigen remains unidentified. Generated by immunoSEQ multiplex PCR, the TCRdb table keeps only in-frame clones and is missing some. The sample has some 47,000 clones; approximately 80% are singletons. Noted time point: week 35, safety follow-up. A single vaccine dose contained 300 ug of mutant IDH1 20-mer peptide, and topical imiquimod was used with it. Patients carried new grade 3 or 4 IDH1-mutant astrocytomas lacking nuclear ATRX. The data originate from a study of a mutant IDH1 vaccine in newly diagnosed glioma. Study-wide context: Most had both radiotherapy and temozolomide beforehand; others had only one. The study's findings and limits: Pseudoprogression apparently lacked any relation to changes in top peripheral T cell clonotypes.

The CDR3 is 14 amino acids. The V gene's germline CDR1 is SGHRS and CDR2 YFSETQ. The junction had 3 bases not matched to a gene; V was cut back by 3 bases and J by 4 bases. The J gene is TRBJ2-7, the V gene TRBV5-1; TRBD2 aligns across 11 bases. The sample in question was PBMCs, obtained from a glioma patient whose treatment included an IDH1 peptide vaccine. The clonotype originates from a woman aged 40 to 50 with glioma. Some clones in this sample may be carry-over from other donors' samples. The CDR3: CASSSGLADYEQYF. The CDR3 bases are TGCGCCAGCAGCTCGGGACTAGCGGATTACGAGCAGTACTTC.